Given below is one T cell receptor beta chain in context. The antigen remains unidentified. The PCR employed 60 Vbeta primers together with 13 Jbeta primers. TCRdb's copy holds only in-frame clones and misses some; the assay was immunoSEQ multiplex PCR. In all, the sample yields about 20,000 clones. Looked up from germline, CDR1 is KGHSH and CDR2 is LQKENI. The V end lost 1 base, the J end lost 3 bases, and 10 bases lay between the germline ends. The CDR3 sequence is 14 residues long. The sample comes from a study of cytomegalovirus exposure and HLA in healthy donors. General study results and limits: Published work reported that the classifier diagnosed cytomegalovirus status with high specificity and sensitivity. When presence/absence was analysed, sequencing depth was taken to be roughly uniform across donors.

The chain joins TRBV18 to TRBJ2-7; D is possibly TRBD2 (5 bases). This receptor was identified in a man in his 60s in good health and CMV-seropositive. Sequenced material: PBMCs. The CDR3 bases are TGTGCCAGCTCACCACGGACTGCTTTCTACGAGCAGTACTTC. It codes for CASSPRTAFYEQYF.